Here is one T cell receptor beta chain with its context. Its matching antigen is unknown. Sequencing of TCRB used Survey level resolution. TCRdb keeps only in-frame clones here, not all; method: immunoSEQ multiplex PCR. The data hold about 10,000 clones, with approximately 78% observed a single time. This entry comes from a study of follicular helper T cells after annual influenza vaccination. In germline, CDR1 is SGHRS, CDR2 YFSETQ. This CDR3 is 14 amino acids long. After removal of 4 bases from V and 4 bases from J, the junction contained 4 bases not matched to a gene. The sample's time point: 2015-2016 season, 7 days after influenza vaccination. Donors with HIV/AIDS, active malignancy, immunomodulators or active illness were excluded. Each time point used about 35 to 100 mL of blood. Study-level points and caveats: Most later recoveries of Day 7 ICOS+CD38+ clones were ICOS-CD38- cTfh.

This sample comprised CXCR5+ CD38- circulating T follicular helper cells from blood, obtained 7 days after influenza vaccination. This sample's subset: circulating Tfh, non-naive CD4+CXCR5+PD-1+ (ICOS+CD38+ or ICOS-CD38-). The gene calls are TRBV5-1 and TRBJ1-1; 10 bases line up with TRBD1. The clonotype originates from an adult who received the influenza vaccine. CDR3: CASSLGQGGTEAFF. As DNA, the CDR3 is TGCGCCAGCAGCCTCGGACAGGGGGGCACTGAAGCTTTCTTT.